The 13 T cell receptor beta chains in this list originate from one sample, sequenced in a study of T cell changes during pregnancy in multiple sclerosis. The protocol was immunoSEQ multiplex PCR, while the TCRdb copy is restricted to in-frame clones and leaves out a portion. The sample includes roughly 110,000 clones, 85% to 95% seen only once; the top ten take 1.6%. The specimen was peripheral blood, collected after pregnancy. The receptors originated from a female donor with multiple sclerosis, enrolled in a pregnancy study.

V is TRBV5-1 and J is TRBJ1-4; tentatively, D is TRBD1 (5 bases). The CDR3 has 15 residues. Germline V gene data show CDR1 as SGHRS and CDR2 as YFSETQ. V was shortened by 0 bases and J by 5 bases, with 11 bases between the two germline ends. The CDR3 DNA follows: TGCGCCAGCAGCTTGGGACAGAAAGTAAATGAAAAACTGTTTTTT. It codes for CASSLGQKVNEKLFF.

The V and J genes are TRBV5-1 and TRBJ1-4; D uncertain. Germline values: CDR1 SGHRS, CDR2 YFSETQ. Trimming removed 0 bases from V and 0 bases from J, with 9 bases in between. The CDR3 runs to 16 residues. CDR3 sequence (DNA): TGCGCCAGCAGCTTGGGCCCGCGCGCAACTAATGAAAAACTGTTTTTT. Translation gives CASSLGPRATNEKLFF. Supplemented by reference TRBV5-1 and TRBJ1-4, the full variable domain reads KAGVTQTPRYLIKTRGQQVTLSCSPISGHRSVSWYQQTPGQGLQFLFEYFSETQRNKGNFPGRFSGRQFSNSRSEMNVSTLELGDSALYLCASSLGPRATNEKLFFGSGTQLSVL.

DNA for the CDR3: TGTGCCAGCTCACGGACTACGAATGAGCAGTTCTTC. Encoded protein: CASSRTTNEQFF. The rearrangement links TRBV18 to TRBJ2-1, with D perhaps TRBD2 (6 bases). CDR3 length: 12 residues. Trimming cost V 4 bases and J 7 bases, with 8 bases left between them. The germline gives CDR1 KGHSH, CDR2 LQKENI.

V usage is TRBV7-9 and J usage is TRBJ1-6, with D perhaps matching TRBD1 (5 bases). Trimming shortened V by 6 bases and J by 7 bases, and 13 bases separated the two germline ends. Germline V gene data show CDR1 as SEHNR and CDR2 as FQNEAQ (reference sequence). CDR3 size: 14 residues. The CDR3 region is CASRIGAQNSPLHF. DNA of the CDR3: TGTGCCAGCAGGATTGGGGCACAGAATTCACCCCTCCACTTT. Full variable domain (rest looked up from reference TRBV7-9 and TRBJ1-6): DTGVSQNPRHKITKRGQNVTFRCDPISEHNRLYWYRQTLGQGPEFLTYFQNEAQLEKSRLLSDRFSAERPKGSFSTLEIQRTEQGDSAMYLCASRIGAQNSPLHFGNGTRLTVT.

Here the CDR3 DNA reads TGTGCCAGCAGTTCGTACGGACAGTCGAACACTGAAGCTTTCTTT. It encodes CASSSYGQSNTEAFF. The chain links TRBV28 to TRBJ1-1, with a weak D call TRBD1 (6 bases). The germline gives CDR1 MDHEN, CDR2 SYDVKM. This CDR3 comprises 15 residues. Trimming stripped 4 bases from V and 1 base from J, with 13 bases between.

The chain employs TRBV6-5 and TRBJ1-1, with D possibly TRBD1 on 5 matching bases. The V gene's germline CDR1 is MNHEY and CDR2 SVGAGI. The CDR3 runs 15 residues. The V end lost 0 bases, the J end lost 6 bases, and 14 bases lay between the germline ends. The CDR3 coding sequence is TGTGCCAGCAGTTACTCAAAGGGGCCGGGGGCTGAAGCTTTCTTT. Its translation: CASSYSKGPGAEAFF.

The genes are TRBV5-1 and TRBJ2-3; TRBD2 matches at 9 bases. This CDR3 is 16 amino acids long. With V trimmed by 1 base and J by 1 base, 4 bases remained unmatched. Germline assignment: CDR1 SGHRS and CDR2 YFSETQ. The CDR3 region is CASSLISGGRTDTQYF. The CDR3, as DNA: TGCGCCAGCAGCTTGATTAGCGGGGGCCGCACAGATACGCAGTATTTT.

This clone was seen just once. This chain links TRBV5-4 with TRBJ2-7, with a tentative D call TRBD2 (6 bases). Germline loops: CDR1 SGHNT, CDR2 YYREEE (reference sequence). Trimming pared 4 bases from V and 5 bases from J, leaving 13 bases between. CDR3 length: 13 amino acids. The CDR3 reads CASSGTPLHEQYF. The CDR3, as DNA: TGTGCCAGCAGCGGGACTCCCCTCCACGAGCAGTACTTC.

CDR3 coding DNA: TGTGCCAGCTCACCCTCGGGACAGAGGAACACCGGGGAGCTGTTTTTT. Its translation: CASSPSGQRNTGELFF. The V and J genes are TRBV18 and TRBJ2-2; 7 bases map to TRBD1. The CDR3 spans 16 residues. Germline V CDR1 and CDR2: KGHSH, LQKENI. V dropped 3 bases and J dropped 1; count of bases not matched to a gene: 5.

V and J are TRBV18 and TRBJ1-4, with TRBD1 as a possible D gene (5 bases). Germline V gene sequence: CDR1 KGHSH, CDR2 LQKENI. The CDR3 sequence is 13 residues long. Trimming took off 5 bases at V and 4 bases at J, with 8 bases between the two ends. CDR3 DNA sequence: TGTGCCAGCTCATCCAGGGATAATGAAAAACTGTTTTTT. Translated, it gives CASSSRDNEKLFF.

CDR3 sequence reads: CASSSLVARSQPQHF. CDR3 nucleotides: TGTGCCAGCAGTTCCCTCGTAGCGCGGAGTCAGCCCCAGCATTTT. The genes are TRBV28 and TRBJ1-5; no clear D. CDR3 size: 15 residues. Germline V gene data show CDR1 as MDHEN and CDR2 as SYDVKM. V dropped 4 bases and J dropped 6 bases, with 16 bases sitting between them.

The gene calls are TRBV19 and TRBJ2-7; 12 bases are shared with TRBD2. In germline, CDR1 is LNHDA, CDR2 SQIVND (reference sequence). The CDR3 is 17 amino acids. V was pared by 6 bases and J by 5 bases, with 14 bases of the junction left unmatched. The CDR3 here is CASRVLAGGPIGNEQYF. The DNA of the CDR3 is TGTGCCAGTAGGGTCCTAGCGGGGGGGCCGATCGGTAACGAGCAGTACTTC.

V gene TRBV7-2 combines with J gene TRBJ2-3; D is unresolved. Germline values: CDR1 SGHTA, CDR2 FQGNSA. There are 16 residues in the CDR3. Trimming removed 1 base at V and 9 bases at J, with 20 bases between. CDR3 region: CASSLESARFVWTQYF. CDR3 nucleotide sequence: TGTGCCAGCAGCTTAGAGAGCGCCCGATTCGTATGGACGCAGTATTTT.